These 21 T cell receptor beta chains came from one sample sequenced in a study of shared clonotypes between healthy human individuals. TCRdb keeps only in-frame clones here, not all; method: immunoSEQ multiplex PCR. The repertoire consists of just over 2,000,000 clones, with roughly 95% occurring once and the leading ten covering roughly 1%. The naive CD8 subset, CD45RO-negative cells positively selected for CCR7, excluded terminally differentiated effector memory CD45RA+ cells. Sequencing was done on a sample of naive CD8+ T cells sorted from blood. These receptors came from a man aged 18 to 30 in good health.

The chain carries TRBV10-1 and TRBJ1-1; unclear D gene. Germline V gene sequence: CDR1 WNHNN, CDR2 SYGVQD (reference sequence). The germline V and J ends were trimmed by 5 bases and 0 bases, with 7 bases remaining between them. The CDR3 totals 13 residues. DNA of the CDR3: TGCGCCAGCAGTATAGGCGTGAACACTGAAGCTTTCTTT. Amino acid sequence: CASSIGVNTEAFF.

The CDR3 region is CASRIAGAYEQYF. The CDR3 coding sequence is TGCGCCAGCAGAATAGCGGGAGCCTACGAGCAGTACTTC. The chain couples TRBV5-1 to TRBJ2-7; 9 bases are shared with TRBD2. Per germline, CDR1 SGHRS and CDR2 YFSETQ. After removal of 5 bases from V and 2 bases from J, the junction contained 2 bases not matched to a gene. The CDR3 sequence is 13 residues long.

The chain carries TRBV27 and TRBJ2-1; D perhaps matches TRBD2 (6 bases). V was shortened by 6 bases and J by 3 bases, with 15 bases between the two germline ends. The CDR3 is made up of 15 amino acids. Germline lookup yields CDR1 MNHEY and CDR2 SMNVEV (reference sequence). CDR3 amino acids: CASSLEGYDYNEQFF. In DNA, the CDR3 is TGTGCCAGCAGCTTGGAGGGGTATGACTACAATGAGCAGTTCTTC.

The chain uses TRBV11-3 and TRBJ2-1, with D perhaps assigned TRBD1 or TRBD2 (5 bases each). The germline V gene has CDR1 SGHNT and CDR2 YENEEA. The CDR3 has 16 amino acids. V lost 2 bases, J lost 8 bases, and 19 bases lay in between. CDR3 in amino acids: CASSLQSGRGNDEQFF. CDR3 sequence (DNA): TGTGCCAGCAGCTTACAATCGGGGCGTGGAAACGATGAGCAGTTCTTC.

As regards this clone: The same CDR3 can be traced to other DNA sequences in this sample. This chain uses TRBV9 with TRBJ2-3; D not resolved. Trimming took off 4 bases at V and 2 bases at J, with 5 bases between the two ends. This CDR3 is 12 amino acids long. CDR1 and CDR2 (germline): SGDLS, YYNGEE. Here the CDR3 DNA reads TGTGCCAGCAGCCCCCACACAGATACGCAGTATTTT. Amino acids: CASSPHTDTQYF.

The chain recombines TRBV9 with TRBJ2-6, with 10 bases fitting TRBD2. The germline CDR1 and CDR2 sequences are SGDLS and YYNGEE. Unmatched junction bases numbered 14, after V lost 8 bases and J lost 0 bases. The CDR3 runs 19 residues. Here the CDR3 DNA reads TGTGCCAGGATCGGGCTAGCGGGAGCGGCTCTCTCTGGGGCCAACGTCCTGACTTTC. This translates into CARIGLAGAALSGANVLTF.

This clone was observed a single time. The chain has TRBV29-1 and TRBJ1-2; D gene ambiguous. Trimming removed 7 bases from V and 5 bases from J, with 17 bases in between. CDR3 size: 13 residues. Germline CDR1 and CDR2: SQVTM and ANQGSEA. The CDR3 nucleotides are TGCAGCGGGCTCTCCGGTTTTAATTATGGCTACACCTTC. Translated, it gives CSGLSGFNYGYTF.

This clone was found once. The chain combines TRBV5-1 with TRBJ2-2; D unclear. V was pared by 4 bases and J by 7 bases, with 11 bases between. There are 13 residues in the CDR3. Per the germline V gene, CDR1 is SGHRS and CDR2 is YFSETQ. The CDR3 region has the DNA TGCGCCAGCAGCCCATATATTCACGGGGAGCTGTTTTTT. As protein: CASSPYIHGELFF.

The rearrangement uses TRBV25-1 and TRBJ1-4; D not certain. The V end lost 2 bases, the J end lost 8 bases, and 21 bases lay between the germline ends. CDR1 MGHDK and CDR2 SYGVNS come from the germline V gene. The length of the CDR3 is 17 residues. CDR3 protein: CASSEPGRLPPGEKLFF. CDR3 nucleotides: TGTGCCAGCAGTGAACCGGGTAGGCTCCCTCCGGGAGAAAAACTGTTTTTT.

J is TRBJ2-2 and V is TRBV27; D not certain. Trimming left V 1 base short and J 4 bases short, with 4 bases between. The CDR3 totals 13 residues. From germline, CDR1 is MNHEY and CDR2 SMNVEV (reference sequence). The CDR3 protein is CASSLWRTGELFF. The CDR3 region has the DNA TGTGCCAGCAGTTTATGGCGCACCGGGGAGCTGTTTTTT.

V usage is TRBV6-4 and J usage is TRBJ1-4; D is ambiguous. V was shortened by 4 bases and J by 8 bases, with 11 bases between the two germline ends. This CDR3 is built from 13 residues. CDR1 is MRHNA, CDR2 SNTAGT, per germline. The CDR3: CASSVVLGEKLFF. In nucleotides, the CDR3 is TGTGCCAGCAGTGTCGTCCTGGGGGAAAAACTGTTTTTT.

The count of this clone is one. The chain employs TRBV5-1 and TRBJ2-7; maybe TRBD1 (7 bases). Germline V gene sequence: CDR1 SGHRS, CDR2 YFSETQ. CDR3 length equals 16 residues. The V and J ends lost 0 bases and 0 bases respectively, with 13 bases between them. The CDR3 bases are TGCGCCAGCAGCTTGGAAAGGGGGGACAGCTCCTACGAGCAGTACTTC. It yields the protein CASSLERGDSSYEQYF.

The genes are TRBV7-9 and TRBJ2-7, with D perhaps matching TRBD1 (6 bases). The CDR3 covers 15 residues. V lost 5 bases, J lost 7 bases, and 21 bases lay in between. In germline, CDR1 is SEHNR, CDR2 FQNEAQ (reference sequence). The CDR3, as DNA: TGTGCCAGCAGCAGATTTCCTACAGGGTCTTCTGAGCAGTACTTC. Protein product: CASSRFPTGSSEQYF.

CDR3 DNA: TGTGCCAGTAGTCAGGGACAGGGGACCTACGAGCAGTACTTC. Translated: CASSQGQGTYEQYF. The chain uses TRBV19 and TRBJ2-7, with 10 bases lining up with TRBD1. The junction had 3 bases not matched to a gene; V was cut back by 5 bases and J by 2 bases. Germline CDR1 reads LNHDA; CDR2 reads SQIVND (reference sequence). The CDR3 consists of 14 residues. The full variable domain, in which reference TRBV19 and TRBJ2-7 provide the parts outside the CDR3, is DGGITQSPKYLFRKEGQNVTLSCEQNLNHDAMYWYRQDPGQGLRLIYYSQIVNDFQKGDIAEGYSVSREKKESFPLTVTSAQKNPTAFYLCASSQGQGTYEQYFGPGTRLTVT.

The CDR3: CARDAGPTYEQYF. The CDR3 DNA reads as TGTGCCAGAGATGCAGGGCCGACCTACGAGCAGTACTTC. The chain is built from TRBV6-4 and TRBJ2-7, with a tentative D call TRBD1 (5 bases). V was clipped by 9 bases and J by 2 bases, with 14 bases between them. CDR3 length: 13 amino acids. CDR1 is MRHNA and CDR2 is SNTAGT in the germline V gene.

CDR3 DNA: TGCGCCAGCAGTTCTGATGGAGTCTCTGGGGCCAACGTCCTGACTTTC. Amino acids: CASSSDGVSGANVLTF. This chain joins TRBV5-1 and TRBJ2-6; unclear D gene. V was shortened by 5 bases and J by 0 bases, with 12 bases between the two germline ends. Germline values: CDR1 SGHRS, CDR2 YFSETQ. There are 16 residues in the CDR3.

The chain links TRBV13 to TRBJ2-1; 9 bases map to TRBD2. The CDR3 contains 15 residues. CDR1 and CDR2 from the germline V gene are PRHDT and FYEKMQ (reference sequence). V trimming: 6 bases; J trimming: 9 bases; junction bases outside the gene matches: 12. The DNA of the CDR3 is TGTGCCAGCAGTCATTCGACTAGCGGATGGATTGAGCAGTTCTTC. As protein: CASSHSTSGWIEQFF. Supplemented by reference TRBV13 and TRBJ2-1, the full variable domain reads AAGVIQSPRHLIKEKRETATLKCYPIPRHDTVYWYQQGPGQDPQFLISFYEKMQSDKGSIPDRFSAQQFSDYHSELNMSSLELGDSALYFCASSHSTSGWIEQFFGPGTRLTVL.

V and J are TRBV29-1 and TRBJ1-2; 8 positions agree with TRBD1. The V gene end was trimmed by 6 bases and the J gene end by 8 bases; junction bases not matched to a gene: 11. This CDR3 region has 13 residues. Germline values: CDR1 SQVTM, CDR2 ANQGSEA. The CDR3 loop reads CSVGPQGAEGYTF. The CDR3 DNA reads TGCAGCGTAGGGCCCCAGGGGGCGGAAGGCTACACCTTC.

The chain couples TRBV4-1 to TRBJ2-7, with D tentatively TRBD1 or TRBD2 (5 bases each). Germline values: CDR1 MGHRA, CDR2 YSYEKL. The V and J ends lost 1 base and 5 bases respectively, with 9 bases between them. The CDR3 covers 13 residues. Here the CDR3 DNA reads TGCGCCAGCAGCCAAGGGGTGGGGGACGAGCAGTACTTC. This translates into CASSQGVGDEQYF.

This chain connects TRBV28 to TRBJ2-6, with 7 positions matching TRBD1. This CDR3 is built from 16 residues. J lost 2 bases, V lost 1 base, and 2 bases had no gene match. Germline CDR1 is MDHEN and CDR2 is SYDVKM. This CDR3 is CASSLSDRAGANVLTF. The CDR3 region has the DNA TGTGCCAGCAGTTTATCTGACAGGGCTGGGGCCAACGTCCTGACTTTC.

The rearrangement links TRBV27 to TRBJ2-7; 8 nucleotides match TRBD1. J was trimmed by 5 bases and V by 5 bases; bases with no gene match: 14. The CDR3 has 16 residues. Per the germline V gene, CDR1 is MNHEY and CDR2 is SMNVEV (reference sequence). This CDR3 reads CASSAAQGEYSNEQYF. CDR3 coding DNA: TGTGCCAGCAGTGCAGCACAGGGGGAATATAGTAACGAGCAGTACTTC.